The rows below give T cell receptor beta chains drawn from one sample of a study of blood T cell repertoires in COVID-19. TCRdb keeps only in-frame clones here, not all; method: immunoSEQ multiplex PCR. This table has 300,000 to 400,000 clones, roughly nine tenths appearing once. Sequencing used PBMCs or T cells enriched from blood (not recorded which). The receptors shown here come from a woman aged 25 to 39 who had recovered from COVID-19. The CDR3 runs from the conserved cysteine through the conserved F or W. The order of the fields is J gene, V gene, D gene, CDR3 length, clone size, CDR3 protein, CDR3 DNA. D genes are given only for firm matches. Clone size is given for some rows only: seen once, a few or many times, or a class if the clone is expanded.

J: TRBJ2-6; V: TRBV27; D: .; length: 17; size: .; CDR3: CASSLVGQGPGANVLTF; DNA: TGTGCCAGCAGTTTAGTCGGCCAGGGGCCTGGGGCCAACGTCCTGACTTTC
J: TRBJ2-1; V: TRBV5-4; D: .; length: 14; size: .; CDR3: CASSLAGRGDEQFF; DNA: TGTGCCAGCAGCTTGGCCGGCAGGGGCGATGAGCAGTTCTTC
J: TRBJ1-6; V: TRBV28; D: .; length: 14; size: .; CDR3: CASSLTSDNSPLHF; DNA: TGTGCCAGCAGTTTAACGTCGGATAATTCACCCCTCCACTTT
J: TRBJ2-7; V: TRBV11-2; D: .; length: 14; size: .; CDR3: CASSLVRVGYEQYF; DNA: TGTGCCAGCAGCTTAGTGAGGGTCGGCTACGAGCAGTACTTC
J: TRBJ2-7; V: TRBV12-3/TRBV12-4; D: .; length: 12; size: .; CDR3: CASRTNSYEQYF; DNA: TGTGCCAGCAGGACTAACTCCTACGAGCAGTACTTC
J: TRBJ1-6; V: TRBV6-6; D: .; length: 15; size: .; CDR3: CASRFDRSNNSPLHF; DNA: TGTGCCAGCAGATTCGACAGGTCGAATAATTCACCCCTCCACTTT
J: TRBJ1-5; V: TRBV27; D: TRBD1; length: 14; size: .; CDR3: CASSNRGANQPQHF; DNA: TGTGCCAGCAGTAACAGGGGTGCCAATCAGCCCCAGCATTTT
J: TRBJ1-1; V: TRBV11-2; D: .; length: 14; size: .; CDR3: CASSSRQTNTEAFF; DNA: TGTGCCAGCAGCTCCCGACAGACCAACACTGAAGCTTTCTTT
J: TRBJ2-1; V: TRBV5-1; D: .; length: 14; size: .; CDR3: CASSLENSYNEQFF; DNA: TGCGCCAGCAGCTTGGAAAACAGCTACAATGAGCAGTTCTTC
J: TRBJ1-6; V: TRBV5-1; D: TRBD1; length: 15; size: .; CDR3: CASSTGQGVISPLHF; DNA: TGCGCCAGCAGCACGGGACAGGGGGTAATCTCACCCCTCCACTTT
J: TRBJ1-2; V: TRBV12-5; D: .; length: 12; size: .; CDR3: CASGPDVGGRAF; DNA: TGTGCTAGTGGTCCGGATGTGGGAGGACGCGCCTTC
J: TRBJ1-1; V: TRBV3-1/TRBV3-2; D: .; length: 14; size: .; CDR3: CASSQKRGNTEAFF; DNA: TGTGCCAGCAGCCAAAAAAGGGGTAACACTGAAGCTTTCTTT
J: TRBJ2-1; V: TRBV6-5; D: .; length: 13; size: .; CDR3: CSCRLSSYNEQFF; DNA: TGTAGTTGCAGGTTAAGCTCCTACAATGAGCAGTTCTTC
J: TRBJ1-2; V: TRBV7-2; D: .; length: 13; size: .; CDR3: CASSLGQNYGYTF; DNA: TGTGCCAGCAGCTTAGGGCAGAACTATGGCTACACCTTC
J: TRBJ2-7; V: TRBV7-2; D: TRBD2; length: 16; size: .; CDR3: CASSRPAGTSRSGPYF; DNA: TGTGCCAGCAGCCGGCCAGCCGGGACTAGCCGTTCGGGGCCGTACTTC
J: TRBJ1-1; V: TRBV29-1; D: TRBD1; length: 15; size: .; CDR3: CSVPGQGRWGTEAFF; DNA: TGCAGCGTGCCGGGACAGGGGCGCTGGGGCACTGAAGCTTTCTTT
J: TRBJ1-3; V: TRBV30; D: .; length: 14; size: .; CDR3: CAWRKQETGNTIYF; DNA: TGTGCCTGGAGGAAACAGGAGACAGGAAACACCATATATTTT
J: TRBJ1-3; V: TRBV7-8; D: .; length: 15; size: few; CDR3: CASSTRWEKGDTIYF; DNA: TGTGCCAGCAGCACCCGTTGGGAGAAGGGAGACACCATATATTTT
J: TRBJ1-4; V: TRBV2; D: TRBD1; length: 12; size: .; CDR3: CASRDRGEKLFF; DNA: TGTGCCAGCAGGGACAGGGGAGAAAAACTGTTTTTT
J: TRBJ2-1; V: TRBV11-2; D: TRBD2; length: 16; size: .; CDR3: CASSLGLRGGRNEQFF; DNA: TGTGCCAGCAGCTTAGGTCTGCGGGGGGGCAGGAATGAGCAGTTCTTC
J: TRBJ1-1; V: TRBV9; D: TRBD1; length: 16; size: once; CDR3: CASSPRDSMGNTEAFF; DNA: TGTGCCAGCAGCCCTCGGGACAGCATGGGGAACACTGAAGCTTTCTTT
J: TRBJ1-2; V: TRBV12-5; D: TRBD1; length: 12; size: .; CDR3: CASGDRGSGYTF; DNA: TGTGCTAGTGGCGACAGGGGATCCGGCTACACCTTC
J: TRBJ1-2; V: TRBV6-2/TRBV6-3; D: TRBD1; length: 15; size: .; CDR3: CASSYGQGAIYGYTF; DNA: TGTGCCAGCAGTTACGGGCAGGGGGCCATCTATGGCTACACCTTC